A selection of T cell receptor beta chains follows, all from one sample in a study of blood T cell repertoires in COVID-19. The assay was immunoSEQ multiplex PCR, and TCRdb's table has in-frame clones only and misses some. The table lists roughly 130,000 clones, around 82% of them singletons, with 12% in the top ten. Sequenced material: peripheral blood. The receptor set was obtained from a woman between 25 and 40 years old who had recovered from COVID-19. Each CDR3 is given with its conserved first and last residue. A D gene is named only where the DNA matches it firmly.

j_gene: TRBJ2-1; v_gene: TRBV18; d_gene: TRBD2; CDR3aa: CASSRTSGSASYNEQFF
j_gene: TRBJ2-7; v_gene: TRBV10-3; d_gene: TRBD1; CDR3aa: CAISQTGDSYEQYF
j_gene: TRBJ2-5; v_gene: TRBV11-2; d_gene: TRBD1; CDR3aa: CASSSGTGGETQYF
j_gene: TRBJ2-1; v_gene: TRBV11-2; d_gene: TRBD1; CDR3aa: CASRSGPSGQTFQFF
j_gene: TRBJ1-5; v_gene: TRBV18; d_gene: NA; CDR3aa: CASSPAQVATHQPQHF
j_gene: TRBJ2-2; v_gene: TRBV7-9; d_gene: NA; CDR3aa: CASSKRDSRGFTGELFF
j_gene: TRBJ1-1; v_gene: TRBV19; d_gene: TRBD1; CDR3aa: CASRTGNTEAFF
j_gene: TRBJ2-1; v_gene: TRBV5-4; d_gene: NA; CDR3aa: CASSPEGAGNEQFF
j_gene: TRBJ1-2; v_gene: TRBV5-1; d_gene: NA; CDR3aa: CASGLRGGDGYTF
j_gene: TRBJ1-2; v_gene: TRBV2; d_gene: TRBD1; CDR3aa: CASRGDSNYGYTF
j_gene: TRBJ2-7; v_gene: TRBV18; d_gene: TRBD1; CDR3aa: CASSPDRGLGEQYF
j_gene: TRBJ1-5; v_gene: TRBV4-1; d_gene: TRBD1; CDR3aa: CASSQTGTGQPQHF
j_gene: TRBJ1-4; v_gene: TRBV6-5; d_gene: NA; CDR3aa: CASSYSQTGGEEKLFF
j_gene: TRBJ2-3; v_gene: TRBV5-1; d_gene: NA; CDR3aa: CASSPHFGQSTDTQYF
j_gene: TRBJ2-1; v_gene: TRBV7-3; d_gene: TRBD2; CDR3aa: CASSRGLAATNEQFF
j_gene: TRBJ2-1; v_gene: TRBV7-6; d_gene: NA; CDR3aa: CASSLLQRQEQFF
j_gene: TRBJ1-6; v_gene: TRBV13; d_gene: NA; CDR3aa: CASTIGGTRALHF
j_gene: TRBJ2-2; v_gene: TRBV25-1; d_gene: NA; CDR3aa: CASSYRGTGELFF
j_gene: TRBJ2-3; v_gene: TRBV12-5; d_gene: NA; CDR3aa: CASGASGTDTQYF
j_gene: TRBJ1-1; v_gene: TRBV5-6; d_gene: NA; CDR3aa: CASSRGVGGRGTEAFF
j_gene: TRBJ2-7; v_gene: TRBV5-6; d_gene: NA; CDR3aa: CASSLGLVGEQYF
j_gene: TRBJ2-2; v_gene: TRBV4-1; d_gene: TRBD2; CDR3aa: CASSQETSGRVNTGELFF
j_gene: TRBJ1-1; v_gene: TRBV7-2; d_gene: NA; CDR3aa: CASSLRSGSNTEAFF
j_gene: TRBJ2-2; v_gene: TRBV6-6; d_gene: TRBD1; CDR3aa: CASRRQGGTGELFF
j_gene: TRBJ2-2; v_gene: TRBV7-3; d_gene: NA; CDR3aa: CASSPRDSGELFF
j_gene: TRBJ2-7; v_gene: TRBV4-2; d_gene: TRBD2; CDR3aa: CASSSSRSGSYEQYF
j_gene: TRBJ1-4; v_gene: TRBV5-1; d_gene: TRBD1; CDR3aa: CASSSLQGELFF
j_gene: TRBJ1-2; v_gene: TRBV6-1; d_gene: NA; CDR3aa: CASSEGSNYGYTF
j_gene: TRBJ1-2; v_gene: TRBV14; d_gene: TRBD1; CDR3aa: CASSLYRGDYYGYTF
j_gene: TRBJ2-7; v_gene: TRBV10-3; d_gene: TRBD1; CDR3aa: CAISESEQGTYEQYF
j_gene: TRBJ2-3; v_gene: TRBV6-5; d_gene: NA; CDR3aa: CASGATIDTQYF
j_gene: TRBJ2-5; v_gene: TRBV9; d_gene: NA; CDR3aa: CASSVGGDQIQETQYF
j_gene: TRBJ1-1; v_gene: TRBV5-1; d_gene: NA; CDR3aa: CASSLVAGVLNTEAFF
j_gene: TRBJ2-1; v_gene: TRBV24-1; d_gene: NA; CDR3aa: CATSGGATYNEQFF
j_gene: TRBJ2-7; v_gene: TRBV19; d_gene: TRBD1; CDR3aa: CASSMRGTGQLHQSSYEQYF
j_gene: TRBJ2-7; v_gene: TRBV2; d_gene: NA; CDR3aa: CASSDTGNYEQYF
j_gene: TRBJ1-2; v_gene: TRBV5-5; d_gene: TRBD1; CDR3aa: CASSLLTGSNYGYTF
j_gene: TRBJ1-4; v_gene: TRBV6-4; d_gene: TRBD1; CDR3aa: CASSGERRQGNEKLFF
j_gene: TRBJ2-7; v_gene: TRBV7-3; d_gene: TRBD1; CDR3aa: CASSPGTGAGEQYF
j_gene: TRBJ2-7; v_gene: TRBV7-2; d_gene: NA; CDR3aa: CASSGLHTGAYEQYF
j_gene: TRBJ1-2; v_gene: TRBV10-2; d_gene: TRBD1; CDR3aa: CASNPRDSNYGYTF
j_gene: TRBJ2-5; v_gene: TRBV4-1; d_gene: NA; CDR3aa: CASSLRDFQYQETQYF
j_gene: TRBJ2-5; v_gene: TRBV18; d_gene: NA; CDR3aa: CASSLNQETQYF
j_gene: TRBJ2-7; v_gene: TRBV27; d_gene: TRBD1; CDR3aa: CASSLGTGPYEQYF
j_gene: TRBJ2-3; v_gene: TRBV5-1; d_gene: TRBD1; CDR3aa: CASSPRTGGSTDTQYF
j_gene: TRBJ1-5; v_gene: TRBV6-1; d_gene: NA; CDR3aa: CASSEGGRQPQHF
j_gene: TRBJ1-5; v_gene: TRBV5-3; d_gene: NA; CDR3aa: CAFICAGNQPQHF
j_gene: TRBJ1-1; v_gene: TRBV11-1; d_gene: NA; CDR3aa: CASSGNGFTEAFF
j_gene: TRBJ1-1; v_gene: TRBV6-4; d_gene: NA; CDR3aa: CASSEGGKQAFF
j_gene: TRBJ2-5; v_gene: TRBV2; d_gene: NA; CDR3aa: CASSHSQETQYF
j_gene: TRBJ1-1; v_gene: TRBV4-1; d_gene: NA; CDR3aa: CASSQVRGGRTNTEAFF
j_gene: TRBJ2-3; v_gene: TRBV7-9; d_gene: TRBD2; CDR3aa: CASSKPGLAGGWTSTDTQYF
j_gene: TRBJ2-7; v_gene: TRBV5-1; d_gene: TRBD2; CDR3aa: CASSARKTSGMPSYEQYF
j_gene: TRBJ2-1; v_gene: TRBV4-1; d_gene: TRBD2; CDR3aa: CASSHTPGLLNNEQFF